This T cell receptor (beta chain) was captured in a study of radiotherapy plus CTLA-4 blockade in lung cancer. Turning to the study itself: Disease control was seen in approximately 30% of patients, objective responses in roughly 17%.

As regards this clone: The antigen is not known. Within the sample, other DNA sequences also encode this same CDR3.

Repertoires were generated with immunoSEQ multiplex PCR, while TCRdb's copy carries only in-frame clones and drops some. The sample holds some 50,000 clones, roughly 81% seen once. Regarding the study as a whole: Early blood T cell clone dynamics reportedly forecast response best, with interferon-beta. Subsequent to radiotherapy plus ipilimumab, tumor-derived TCR clones underwent expansion in blood.

Trimming pared 4 bases from V and 4 bases from J, leaving 14 bases between. Per germline, CDR1 SGHRS and CDR2 YFSETQ. The CDR3 has 14 amino acids. The TCR comes from a human donor with non-small cell lung cancer whose response to radiotherapy plus ipilimumab could not be evaluated. This specimen was peripheral blood, taken from a patient treated with radiotherapy plus ipilimumab. This chain joins TRBV5-1 and TRBJ1-1; TRBD1 might be the D (5 bases). CDR3 sequence reads: CASSPGGVSTEAFF. Here the CDR3 DNA reads TGCGCCAGCAGCCCGGGGGGGGTAAGCACTGAAGCTTTCTTT.